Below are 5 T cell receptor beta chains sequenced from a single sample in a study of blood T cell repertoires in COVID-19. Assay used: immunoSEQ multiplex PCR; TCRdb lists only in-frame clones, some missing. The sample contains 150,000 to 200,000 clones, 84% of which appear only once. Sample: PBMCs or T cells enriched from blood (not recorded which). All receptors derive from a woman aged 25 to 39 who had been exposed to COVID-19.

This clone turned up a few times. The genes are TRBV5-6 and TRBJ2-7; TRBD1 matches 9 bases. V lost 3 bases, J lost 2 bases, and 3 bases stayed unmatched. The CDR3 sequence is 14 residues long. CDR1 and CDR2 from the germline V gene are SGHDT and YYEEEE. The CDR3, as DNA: TGTGCCAGCAGCTGGGACAGGGCCCCCTACGAGCAGTACTTC. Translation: CASSWDRAPYEQYF. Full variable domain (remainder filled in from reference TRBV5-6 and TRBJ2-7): DAGVTQSPTHLIKTRGQQVTLRCSPKSGHDTVSWYQQALGQGPQFIFQYYEEEERQRGNFPDRFSGHQFPNYSSELNVNALLLGDSALYLCASSWDRAPYEQYFGPGTRLTVT.

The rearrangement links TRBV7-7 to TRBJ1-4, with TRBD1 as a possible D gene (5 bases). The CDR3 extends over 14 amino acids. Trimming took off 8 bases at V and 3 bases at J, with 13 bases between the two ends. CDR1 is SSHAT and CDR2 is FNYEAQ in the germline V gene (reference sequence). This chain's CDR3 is CASGGDSPNEKLFF. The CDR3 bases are TGTGCCAGCGGGGGGGACTCTCCTAATGAAAAACTGTTTTTT.

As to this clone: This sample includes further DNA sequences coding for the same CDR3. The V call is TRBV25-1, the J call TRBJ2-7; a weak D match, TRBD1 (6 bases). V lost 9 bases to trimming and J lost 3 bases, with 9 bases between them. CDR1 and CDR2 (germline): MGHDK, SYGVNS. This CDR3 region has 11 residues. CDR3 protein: CASRGGYEQYF. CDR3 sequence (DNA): TGTGCCAGTAGAGGGGGCTACGAGCAGTACTTC.

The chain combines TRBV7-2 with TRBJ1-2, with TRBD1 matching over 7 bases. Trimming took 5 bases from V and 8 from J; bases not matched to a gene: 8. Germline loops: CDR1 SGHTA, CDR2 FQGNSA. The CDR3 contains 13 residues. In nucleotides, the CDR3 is TGTGCCAGCAGCCCTGACAGGGCTGCGGGCTACACCTTC. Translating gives CASSPDRAAGYTF.

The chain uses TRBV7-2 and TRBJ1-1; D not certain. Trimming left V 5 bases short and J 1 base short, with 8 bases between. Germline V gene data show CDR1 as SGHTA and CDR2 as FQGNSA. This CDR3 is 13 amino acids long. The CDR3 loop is CASSPTGNTEAFF. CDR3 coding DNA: TGTGCCAGCAGCCCTACGGGGAACACTGAAGCTTTCTTT.